Listed here are 31 T cell receptor beta chains from one sample, sequenced in a study of blood T cell repertoires in COVID-19. Produced via immunoSEQ multiplex PCR; TCRdb's table is partial and in-frame only. Found here are about 220,000 clones, 75% to 90% of them singletons; the top ten hold around 4.7%. The sequenced material came from peripheral blood. Receptors originate from a human donor in a cohort sampled during active COVID-19.

This sequence joins TRBV5-1 and TRBJ2-3; 9 bases are a match to TRBD1. The germline CDR1 and CDR2 sequences are SGHRS and YFSETQ. The CDR3 consists of 16 residues. V was clipped by 4 bases and J by 2 bases; unmatched bases: 8. CDR3 sequence: CASSPAGQGFTDTQYF. The DNA for the CDR3 is TGCGCCAGCAGCCCCGCGGGACAGGGTTTCACAGATACGCAGTATTTT.

CDR3 nucleotide sequence: TGCAGCGCCCGGGTAGGGGGAGCCTACGAGCAGTACTTC. It codes for CSARVGGAYEQYF. The J gene is TRBJ2-7, the V gene TRBV29-1; D is perhaps TRBD1 (6 bases). Trimming took off 7 bases at V and 2 bases at J, with 15 bases between the two ends. The CDR3 is 13 amino acids. Germline V gene sequence: CDR1 SQVTM, CDR2 ANQGSEA.

V gene TRBV12-3 or TRBV12-4 combines with J gene TRBJ1-5; D remains unclear. The CDR3 is 13 amino acids. V lost 2 bases to trimming and J lost 4 bases, with 6 bases between them. Here the CDR3 DNA reads TGTGCCAGCAGTTTATCCGGGAATCAGCCCCAGCATTTT. Its protein product is CASSLSGNQPQHF.

The chain couples TRBV18 to TRBJ2-1, with 11 nucleotides matching TRBD2. Unmatched junction bases numbered 4, after V lost 2 bases and J lost 1 base. Germline V gene data show CDR1 as KGHSH and CDR2 as LQKENI. The CDR3 is made up of 17 amino acids. In DNA form, the CDR3 reads TGTGCCAGCTCACCAATTAGCGGGAGGGGGTCCTACAATGAGCAGTTCTTC. Translation gives CASSPISGRGSYNEQFF. Supplemented by reference TRBV18 and TRBJ2-1, the full variable domain reads NAGVMQNPRHLVRRRGQEARLRCSPMKGHSHVYWYRQLPEEGLKFMVYLQKENIIDESGMPKERFSAEFPKEGPSILRIQQVVRGDSAAYFCASSPISGRGSYNEQFFGPGTRLTVL.

V is TRBV19 and J is TRBJ1-6, with 7 positions matching TRBD1. The J segment lost 0 bases and the V segment lost 9 bases, leaving 8 bases of the junction unmatched. Per germline, CDR1 LNHDA and CDR2 SQIVND (reference sequence). The CDR3 covers 16 residues. CDR3 residues: CASADRASSYNSPLHF. CDR3 nucleotides: TGTGCCAGCGCCGACAGGGCTAGCTCCTATAATTCACCCCTCCACTTT.

This clone was found a few times. V gene TRBV23-1 combines with J gene TRBJ1-2; TRBD1 aligns across 8 bases. TRBV23-1 is placed among ORFs of uncertain function. The CDR3 covers 15 residues. J was trimmed by 4 bases and V by 3 bases; bases with no gene match: 7. As DNA, the CDR3 is TGCGCCAGCAGTCACCGAGGACAGGGTCGCTATGGCTACACCTTC. This translates into CASSHRGQGRYGYTF.

V usage is TRBV19 and J usage is TRBJ2-2, with TRBD2 matching over 8 bases. Unmatched junction bases numbered 7, after V lost 8 bases and J lost 5 bases. CDR1 and CDR2 from the germline V gene are LNHDA and SQIVND (reference sequence). This CDR3 is 14 amino acids long. CDR3 in DNA: TGTGCCAGTTCTTTTAGCGGGATAACCGGGGAGCTGTTTTTT. Translated: CASSFSGITGELFF.

The chain's CDR3 is CASSQRRAGAADTQYF. CDR3 in DNA: TGCGCCAGCAGCCAACGACGGGCGGGAGCTGCAGATACGCAGTATTTT. The chain links TRBV4-3 to TRBJ2-3; 7 bases align to TRBD2. Germline V lookup: CDR1 LGHNA, CDR2 YSLEER. V lost 2 bases to trimming and J lost 4 bases; unmatched junction nucleotides: 9. This CDR3 contains 16 residues.

The rearrangement links TRBV6-2 or TRBV6-3 to TRBJ2-7; perhaps TRBD1 as D (6 bases). The CDR3 has 15 amino acids. V gave up 0 bases and J gave up 0 bases, with 9 bases separating them. Germline V gene lookup returns CDR1 MNHEY and CDR2 SVGEGT. The CDR3 nucleotides read TGTGCCAGCAGTTACTCTCGGGACAACTCCTACGAGCAGTACTTC. Amino acid sequence: CASSYSRDNSYEQYF.

The genes are TRBV25-1 and TRBJ1-2; D is ambiguous. There are 16 residues in the CDR3. CDR1 and CDR2 (germline): MGHDK, SYGVNS. V was cut by 5 bases and J by 8 bases, with 24 bases left in between. CDR3 sequence (DNA): TGTGCCAGCAGTCCCCCCTCATCCGGGAAAGGGAGCGGCTACACCTTC. Its protein is CASSPPSSGKGSGYTF.

V gene TRBV5-8 combines with J gene TRBJ1-6, with D perhaps matching TRBD1 (6 bases). CDR1 is SGHTS, CDR2 YDEGEE, per germline. With 0 bases removed from V and 5 bases from J, the gap between germline ends came to 9 bases. CDR3 size: 15 residues. CDR3 sequence reads: CASSLGGQNNSPLHF. The CDR3 region has the DNA TGTGCCAGCAGCTTGGGCGGACAGAATAATTCACCCCTCCACTTT.

The V gene is TRBV28, the J gene TRBJ1-2; 8 bases align to TRBD1. Trimming took 6 bases from V and 5 from J; bases not matched to a gene: 5. The CDR3 spans 13 residues. Germline CDR1 MDHEN, CDR2 SYDVKM. CDR3 region: CASRAGQGYGYTF. Here the CDR3 DNA reads TGTGCCAGCAGGGCTGGACAGGGATATGGCTACACCTTC.

V usage is TRBV5-1 and J usage is TRBJ2-7; tentative D call: TRBD2 (6 bases). V dropped 2 bases and J dropped 3 bases, with 15 bases sitting between them. This CDR3 is built from 15 residues. Germline V lookup: CDR1 SGHRS, CDR2 YFSETQ. The CDR3 region has the DNA TGCGCCAGCAGCTTAAATCGGGAGTTGGTCTACGAGCAGTACTTC. Its translation: CASSLNRELVYEQYF.

The chain recombines TRBV5-5 with TRBJ2-2; 12 bases are a match to TRBD2. The CDR3 runs to 16 residues. CDR1 is SGHKS, CDR2 YYEKEE, per germline (reference sequence). V was clipped by 1 base and J by 5 bases; unmatched bases: 3. The CDR3 DNA reads as TGTGCCAGCAGCTTGAGACTAGCGGGAGTGACCGGGGAGCTGTTTTTT. This gives the protein CASSLRLAGVTGELFF.

This clone came up a few times. The rearrangement joins TRBV3-1 (or the pseudogene TRBV3-2) to TRBJ2-7; D remains unclear. This CDR3 region has 14 residues. Deletions cut 1 base from V and 8 bases from J, with 15 bases between. The germline V gene encodes CDR1 LGHDT and CDR2 YNNKEL (reference sequence). CDR3 residues: CASSQGVPTTQQYF. CDR3 DNA sequence: TGTGCCAGCAGCCAAGGCGTGCCTACCACTCAGCAGTACTTC.

This chain joins TRBV6-5 and TRBJ2-7; TRBD2 matches 14 bases. Germline V gene lookup returns CDR1 MNHEY and CDR2 SVGAGI. Trimming took 9 bases from V and 2 from J; bases not matched to a gene: 6. This CDR3 region has 15 residues. CDR3 residues: CASGLAGGGPYEQYF. The CDR3 DNA is TGTGCCAGTGGACTAGCGGGAGGCGGGCCCTACGAGCAGTACTTC.

The V gene is TRBV24-1, the J gene TRBJ2-7, with 8 bases fitting TRBD2. Germline V gene data show CDR1 as KGHDR and CDR2 as SFDVKD. The CDR3 runs 14 residues. Germline trimming cut 4 bases from V and 0 bases from J; bases unmatched to any gene: 1. This chain's CDR3 is CATSEAGGSYEQYF. In DNA form, the CDR3 reads TGTGCCACCAGTGAGGCGGGAGGCTCCTACGAGCAGTACTTC.

This clone has more than one count but fewer than ten. The V call is TRBV28, the J call TRBJ2-2; D might be TRBD1 (5 bases). The CDR3 runs 15 residues. Trimming took 6 bases from V and 1 from J, leaving 12 bases between them. The germline V gene encodes CDR1 MDHEN and CDR2 SYDVKM. Written as DNA, the CDR3 is TGTGCCAGCAGGTCGCAGGGCGGGAACACCGGGGAGCTGTTTTTT. Translated, it gives CASRSQGGNTGELFF.

The chain uses TRBV27 and TRBJ1-4; D is perhaps TRBD1 (5 bases). The V end lost 4 bases, the J end lost 0 bases, and 9 bases lay between the germline ends. The CDR3 length is 15 residues. Germline V lookup: CDR1 MNHEY, CDR2 SMNVEV (reference sequence). The CDR3 region is CASSWTFATNEKLFF. The CDR3 DNA reads as TGTGCCAGCAGTTGGACATTTGCAACTAATGAAAAACTGTTTTTT.

This chain uses TRBV6-6 with TRBJ2-7; D may be TRBD1 (6 bases). This CDR3 spans 13 amino acids. Trimming removed 4 bases from V and 5 bases from J, with 12 bases in between. In germline, CDR1 is MNHNY, CDR2 SVGAGI (reference sequence). CDR3 bases: TGTGCCAGCAGTTCGATGCAGGGGAACGAGCAGTACTTC. Encoded protein: CASSSMQGNEQYF.

This clone was seen a single time. DNA of the CDR3: TGTGCCTGGAGTGTAGAGGTAAATCAGCCCCAGCATTTT. It encodes CAWSVEVNQPQHF. The chain has TRBV30 and TRBJ1-5; D unclear. The CDR3 spans 13 residues. V was trimmed by 0 bases and J by 4 bases, leaving 7 bases between them. Germline CDR1 and CDR2: GTSNPN and SVGIG (reference sequence). Combining the CDR3 with reference TRBV30 and TRBJ1-5 gives the whole variable domain SQTIHQWPATLVQPVGSPLSLECTVEGTSNPNLYWYRQAAGRGLQLLFYSVGIGQISSEVPQNLSASRPQDRQFILSSKKLLLSDSGFYLCAWSVEVNQPQHFGDGTRLSIL.

The genes are TRBV2 and TRBJ1-4; TRBD1 matches at 9 bases. V was pared by 8 bases and J by 7 bases, with 5 bases of the junction left unmatched. Germline CDR1 is SNHLY and CDR2 is FYNNEI. The CDR3 spans 13 residues. The CDR3 loop reads CASRTGEGEKLFF. The CDR3 bases are TGTGCCAGCCGGACAGGGGAAGGTGAAAAACTGTTTTTT.

This chain links TRBV5-1 with TRBJ2-5; TRBD2 matches 10 bases. J was trimmed by 6 bases and V by 3 bases; bases with no gene match: 8. The CDR3 totals 15 residues. Germline V gene data show CDR1 as SGHRS and CDR2 as YFSETQ. The CDR3 sequence is CASSSLAGAQKTQYF. The CDR3 DNA reads as TGCGCCAGCAGCTCCCTAGCGGGAGCCCAGAAGACCCAGTACTTC.

The J gene is TRBJ2-2, the V gene TRBV9; 12 bases match TRBD2. CDR3 length: 16 amino acids. Losses at the gene ends were 3 bases for V and 3 bases for J; bases not matched to a gene: 3. Germline CDR1 is SGDLS and CDR2 is YYNGEE. The CDR3 is CASSERLAGDTGELFF. The CDR3 coding sequence is TGTGCCAGCAGCGAGAGACTAGCGGGAGACACCGGGGAGCTGTTTTTT.

V usage is TRBV28 and J usage is TRBJ1-6; D is unresolved. V was shortened by 5 bases and J by 5 bases, with 13 bases between the two germline ends. The CDR3 contains 15 residues. Germline V gene data show CDR1 as MDHEN and CDR2 as SYDVKM. CDR3 sequence reads: CASSPIRQNNSPLHF. Written as DNA, the CDR3 is TGTGCCAGCAGTCCTATCCGACAAAATAATTCACCCCTCCACTTT.

This clone was found a few times. The chain carries TRBV27 and TRBJ2-1; 16 nucleotides line up with TRBD2. The J segment lost 9 bases and the V segment lost 6 bases, leaving 8 bases of the junction unmatched. Germline values: CDR1 MNHEY, CDR2 SMNVEV (reference sequence). This CDR3 comprises 16 residues. CDR3 region: CASSSPGLAGGIEQFF. CDR3 nucleotide sequence: TGTGCCAGCAGCTCCCCGGGACTAGCGGGAGGGATTGAGCAGTTCTTC.

The chain employs TRBV27 and TRBJ2-7; the D gene is possibly TRBD1 (6 bases). There are 17 residues in the CDR3. V lost 6 bases, J lost 3 bases, and 24 bases lay in between. Germline CDR1 reads MNHEY; CDR2 reads SMNVEV (reference sequence). CDR3 coding DNA: TGTGCCAGCAGACCCTTCCCGGCCGGGGCAGGGGTCTACGAGCAGTACTTC. Its translation is CASRPFPAGAGVYEQYF.

V is TRBV4-3 and J is TRBJ2-7, with unresolved D. V gave up 0 bases and J gave up 4 bases, with 13 bases separating them. The CDR3 spans 15 residues. Germline-derived CDR1 and CDR2 are LGHNA and YSLEER. The CDR3 bases are TGCGCCAGCAGCCAAGAGTACACAGTACCTTACGAGCAGTACTTC. It yields the protein CASSQEYTVPYEQYF.

This clone has just a few counts. The rearrangement joins TRBV5-4 to TRBJ1-2, with no clear D. V was trimmed by 2 bases and J by 5 bases, leaving 10 bases between them. Germline CDR1 reads SGHNT; CDR2 reads YYREEE (reference sequence). This CDR3 is built from 13 residues. CDR3 coding DNA: TGTGCCAGCAGCTTCAGAGGGAATTATGGCTACACCTTC. Amino acids: CASSFRGNYGYTF.

The chain uses TRBV11-2 and TRBJ1-2, with TRBD1 as a possible D gene (5 bases). V shed 4 bases and J shed 5 bases, with 11 bases lying between them. CDR3 length: 13 residues. Germline-derived CDR1 and CDR2 are SGHAT and FQNNGV. The CDR3 spells CASSYGTGYGYTF. CDR3 nucleotides: TGTGCCAGCAGCTATGGGACTGGGTATGGCTACACCTTC.

CDR3 DNA sequence: TGTGCCTGGGGGACGGGACTAGGTTCGCCCCAGCATTTT. Translated, it gives CAWGTGLGSPQHF. This sequence joins TRBV30 and TRBJ1-5; D might be TRBD1 (5 bases). The CDR3 totals 13 residues. Between the trimmed V and J ends, which lost 5 bases and 9 bases, there was a span of 17 bases. The V gene's germline CDR1 is GTSNPN and CDR2 SVGIG (reference sequence).